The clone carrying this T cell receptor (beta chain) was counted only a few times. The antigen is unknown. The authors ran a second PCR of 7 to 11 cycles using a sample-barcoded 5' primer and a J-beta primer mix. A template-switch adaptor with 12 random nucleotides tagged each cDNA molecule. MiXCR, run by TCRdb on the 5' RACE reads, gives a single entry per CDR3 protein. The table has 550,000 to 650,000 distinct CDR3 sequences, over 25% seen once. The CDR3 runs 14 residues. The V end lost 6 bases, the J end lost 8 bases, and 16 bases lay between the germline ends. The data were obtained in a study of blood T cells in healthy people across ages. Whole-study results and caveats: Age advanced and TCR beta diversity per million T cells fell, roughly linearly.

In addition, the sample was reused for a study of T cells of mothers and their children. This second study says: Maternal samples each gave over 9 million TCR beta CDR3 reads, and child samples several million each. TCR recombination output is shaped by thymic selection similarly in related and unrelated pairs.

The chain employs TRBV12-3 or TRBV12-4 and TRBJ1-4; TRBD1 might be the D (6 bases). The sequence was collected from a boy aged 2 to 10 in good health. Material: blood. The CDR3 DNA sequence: TGTGCCAGCAGAGTCAGGGGAAAGGGCGAAAAACTGTTTTTT. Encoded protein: CASRVRGKGEKLFF.